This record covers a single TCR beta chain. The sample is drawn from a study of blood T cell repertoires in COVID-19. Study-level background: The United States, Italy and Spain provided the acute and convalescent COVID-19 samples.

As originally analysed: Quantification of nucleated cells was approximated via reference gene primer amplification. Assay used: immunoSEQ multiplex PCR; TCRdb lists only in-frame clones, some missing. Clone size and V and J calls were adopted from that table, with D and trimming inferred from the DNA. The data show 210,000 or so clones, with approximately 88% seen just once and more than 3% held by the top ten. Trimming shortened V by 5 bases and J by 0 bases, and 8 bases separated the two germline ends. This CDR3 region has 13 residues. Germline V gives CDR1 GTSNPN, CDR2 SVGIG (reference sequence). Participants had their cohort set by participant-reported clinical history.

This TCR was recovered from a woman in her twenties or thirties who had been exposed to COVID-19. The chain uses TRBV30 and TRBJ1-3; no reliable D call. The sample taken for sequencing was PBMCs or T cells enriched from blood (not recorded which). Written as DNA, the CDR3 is TGTGCCTGGGACACCGACTCTGGAAACACCATATATTTT. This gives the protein CAWDTDSGNTIYF.